Listed below are T cell receptor beta chains from one sample, sequenced in a study of CXCR3-negative and CXCR3-positive naive CD8 T cells. TCRdb reprocessed the 5' RACE reads and stores each CDR3 protein as one record, lacking DNA. The listing contains 55,000 to 75,000 distinct CDR3 sequences. Sequencing was done on a sample of naive CXCR3+ CD8+ T cells from blood. The receptors here all came from a human donor in good health. Some clones in this sample may be carry-over from other donors' samples. Both conserved end residues are part of each CDR3. Each record gives: V gene, J gene, CDR3 protein.

TRBV20-1	TRBJ1-2	CSARDLVTGTNYGYTF
TRBV7-9	TRBJ2-1	CASSLLAGDHNEQFF
TRBV20-1	TRBJ2-7	CSAFTGGKGSYEQYF
TRBV28	TRBJ2-3	CASSSAGLTDTQYF
TRBV7-2	TRBJ1-6	CASSRRDSSYNSPLHF
TRBV6-6	TRBJ2-6	CATRGWGPLSGANVLTF
TRBV4-1	TRBJ2-3	CASSQGLDTQYF
TRBV7-8	TRBJ1-2	CASSLALYGYTF
TRBV10-3	TRBJ1-2	CAISESEGTSYGYTF
TRBV28	TRBJ2-7	CASSLGTGDEQYF
TRBV2	TRBJ1-2	CAIRMVSGYTF
TRBV27	TRBJ2-1	CASSLTGIGYNEQFF
TRBV4-3	TRBJ2-7	CASSQAGTYEQYF
TRBV7-2	TRBJ2-5	CASSFSGGAMETQYF
TRBV7-2	TRBJ1-4	CASSPERCGLFF
TRBV7-9	TRBJ2-1	CASGRLSGPYNEQFF
TRBV27	TRBJ2-2	CAILAGAGAGELFF
TRBV20-1	TRBJ1-1	CSAMWGAGFTEAFF
TRBV5-1	TRBJ1-1	CASSFGQGGPEAFF
TRBV12-3/TRBV12-4	TRBJ1-1	CASSPSGEGTEAFF
TRBV7-9	TRBJ1-4	CASSPPLAGTVNEKLFF
TRBV9	TRBJ2-1	CASSVSGGRGYNEQFF
TRBV7-6	TRBJ2-3	CASSLGPGTATLIDTQYF
TRBV6-4	TRBJ1-2	CASSDAGTGDGYTF
TRBV7-3	TRBJ2-7	CASSLFLGAYEKYF
TRBV7-2	TRBJ2-7	CASSVEGPLGEQYF
TRBV6-5	TRBJ1-5	CASSTPGPQHF
TRBV29-1	TRBJ2-1	CSVEASSSYNEQFF
TRBV12-3/TRBV12-4	TRBJ1-5	CASSQGQSFDQPQHF
TRBV4-3	TRBJ2-7	CACSSDQGETEQYF
TRBV7-9	TRBJ2-1	CASGRGGEFEQFF
TRBV2	TRBJ2-7	CASSLGAASGGFYEQYF
TRBV7-3	TRBJ2-1	CASTSTGGLYNEQFF
TRBV13	TRBJ2-7	CASSSTGLAAYEQYF
TRBV10-3	TRBJ1-1	CAITDGGFGTEAFF
TRBV27	TRBJ2-1	CTSSLTGAEFNEQFF
TRBV6-6	TRBJ2-7	CASTDVFDEQYF
TRBV7-9	TRBJ2-3	CARRGAGPTDTQYF
TRBV6-4	TRBJ2-3	CASSDSMGATDTQYF
TRBV15	TRBJ2-7	CATTPGQGKHEQYF
TRBV29-1	TRBJ2-7	CSMPGQGPSSYEQYF
TRBV6-6	TRBJ2-1	CASSPLRALQEGEQFF
TRBV7-6	TRBJ2-7	CASSLGQGPYKQYF
TRBV7-6	TRBJ2-2	CASGPGPQGTGELFF
TRBV7-8	TRBJ2-7	CASSLFQSSYEQYF
TRBV4-3	TRBJ2-7	CASSQATGVGYEQYF
TRBV20-1	TRBJ2-7	CSARSPAGGLYEQYF
TRBV6-5	TRBJ1-1	CASSQQGYTEAFF
TRBV7-2	TRBJ1-1	CASSLGVGGNTEAFF
TRBV7-9	TRBJ1-1	CASSLGTGRNTEAFF
TRBV28	TRBJ2-7	CASSGGHEQYF
TRBV12-3/TRBV12-4	TRBJ2-7	CASRMGTANAYEQYF
TRBV28	TRBJ2-5	CASSLRDRDLQETQYF
TRBV12-3/TRBV12-4	TRBJ2-1	CASSLEVVEQFF
TRBV7-9	TRBJ2-7	CASSLAGSPEEQYF
TRBV7-9	TRBJ2-3	CASSGQPGLAGSDTQYF